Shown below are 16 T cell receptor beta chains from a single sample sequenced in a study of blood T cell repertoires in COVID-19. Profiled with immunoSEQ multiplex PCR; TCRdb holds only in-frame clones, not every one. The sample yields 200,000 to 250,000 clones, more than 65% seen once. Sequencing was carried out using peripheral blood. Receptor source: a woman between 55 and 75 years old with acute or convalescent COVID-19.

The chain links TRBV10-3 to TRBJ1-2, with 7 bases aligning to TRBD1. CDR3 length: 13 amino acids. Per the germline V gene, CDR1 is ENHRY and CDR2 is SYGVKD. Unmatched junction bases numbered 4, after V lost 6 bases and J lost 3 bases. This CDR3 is CAIRPTGHYGYTF. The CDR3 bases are TGTGCCATCAGACCGACAGGGCACTATGGCTACACCTTC.

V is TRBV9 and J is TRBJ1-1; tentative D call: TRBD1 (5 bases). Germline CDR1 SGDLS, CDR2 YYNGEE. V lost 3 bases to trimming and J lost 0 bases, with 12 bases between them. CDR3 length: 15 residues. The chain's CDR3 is CASSASGLMNTEAFF. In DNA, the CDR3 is TGTGCCAGCAGCGCGTCGGGACTCATGAACACTGAAGCTTTCTTT.

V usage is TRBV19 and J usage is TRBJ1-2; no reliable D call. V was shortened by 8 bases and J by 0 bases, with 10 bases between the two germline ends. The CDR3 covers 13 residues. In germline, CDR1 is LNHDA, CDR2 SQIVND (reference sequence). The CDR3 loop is CASRSRANYGYTF. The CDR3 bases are TGTGCCAGTCGGAGCAGAGCTAACTATGGCTACACCTTC.

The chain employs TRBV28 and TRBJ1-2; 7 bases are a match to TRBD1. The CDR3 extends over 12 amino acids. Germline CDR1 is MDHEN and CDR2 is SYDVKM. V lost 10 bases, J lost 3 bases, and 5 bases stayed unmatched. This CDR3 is CAIRTGDYGYTF. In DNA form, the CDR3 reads TGTGCCATACGGACAGGAGACTATGGCTACACCTTC.

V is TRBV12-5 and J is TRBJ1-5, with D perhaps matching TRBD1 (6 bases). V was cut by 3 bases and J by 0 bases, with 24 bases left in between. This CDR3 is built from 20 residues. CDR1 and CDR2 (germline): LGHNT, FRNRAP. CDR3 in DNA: TGTGCTAGTGGTTTAAAATTGCCGCCGGGAACAGGGTTTAGCAATCAGCCCCAGCATTTT. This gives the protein CASGLKLPPGTGFSNQPQHF.

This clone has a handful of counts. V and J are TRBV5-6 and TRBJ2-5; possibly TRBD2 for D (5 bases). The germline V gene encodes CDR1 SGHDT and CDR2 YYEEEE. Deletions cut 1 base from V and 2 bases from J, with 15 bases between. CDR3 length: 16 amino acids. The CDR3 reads CASSLFLAPIQETQYF. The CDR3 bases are TGTGCCAGCAGCTTGTTCCTAGCACCCATACAAGAGACCCAGTACTTC.

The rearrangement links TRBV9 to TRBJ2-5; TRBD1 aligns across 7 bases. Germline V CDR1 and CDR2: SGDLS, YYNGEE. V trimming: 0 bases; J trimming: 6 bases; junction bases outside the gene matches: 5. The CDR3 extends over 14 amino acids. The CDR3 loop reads CASSVGTGKKTQYF. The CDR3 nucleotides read TGTGCCAGCAGCGTAGGGACAGGTAAAAAGACCCAGTACTTC.

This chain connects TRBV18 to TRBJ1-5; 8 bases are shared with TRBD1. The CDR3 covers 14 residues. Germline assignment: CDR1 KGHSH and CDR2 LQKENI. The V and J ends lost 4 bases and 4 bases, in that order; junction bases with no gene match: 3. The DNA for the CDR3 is TGTGCCAGCTCACAGGGGACAGGTAATCAGCCCCAGCATTTT. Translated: CASSQGTGNQPQHF. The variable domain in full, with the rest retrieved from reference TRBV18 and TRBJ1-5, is NAGVMQNPRHLVRRRGQEARLRCSPMKGHSHVYWYRQLPEEGLKFMVYLQKENIIDESGMPKERFSAEFPKEGPSILRIQQVVRGDSAAYFCASSQGTGNQPQHFGDGTRLSIL.

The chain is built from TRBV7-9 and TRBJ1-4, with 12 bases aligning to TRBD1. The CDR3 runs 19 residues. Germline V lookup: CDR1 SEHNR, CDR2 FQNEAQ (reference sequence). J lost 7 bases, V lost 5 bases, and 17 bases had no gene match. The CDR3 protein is CASSVWIRDRGRLSEKLFF. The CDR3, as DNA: TGTGCCAGCAGCGTATGGATCCGGGACAGGGGGCGGCTCAGTGAAAAACTGTTTTTT.

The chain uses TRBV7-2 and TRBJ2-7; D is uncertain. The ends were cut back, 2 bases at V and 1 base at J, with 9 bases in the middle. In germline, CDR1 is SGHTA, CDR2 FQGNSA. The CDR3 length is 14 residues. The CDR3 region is CASSLMQSSYEQYF. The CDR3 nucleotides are TGTGCCAGCAGCTTAATGCAGTCTTCCTACGAGCAGTACTTC.

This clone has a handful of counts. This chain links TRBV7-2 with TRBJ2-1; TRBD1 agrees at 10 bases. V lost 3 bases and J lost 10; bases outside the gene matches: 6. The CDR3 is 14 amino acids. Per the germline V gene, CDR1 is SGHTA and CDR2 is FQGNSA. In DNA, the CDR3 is TGTGCCAGCAGCTTGAGGGACAGGGGAGGCGAGCAGTTCTTC. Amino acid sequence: CASSLRDRGGEQFF.

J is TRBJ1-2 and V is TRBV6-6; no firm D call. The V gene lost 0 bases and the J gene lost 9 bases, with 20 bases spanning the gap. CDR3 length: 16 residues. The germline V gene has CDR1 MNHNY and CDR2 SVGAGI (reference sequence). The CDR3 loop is CASSYSTRVRPSSYTF. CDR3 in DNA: TGTGCCAGCAGTTACTCGACCCGGGTTCGACCAAGTAGCTACACCTTC.

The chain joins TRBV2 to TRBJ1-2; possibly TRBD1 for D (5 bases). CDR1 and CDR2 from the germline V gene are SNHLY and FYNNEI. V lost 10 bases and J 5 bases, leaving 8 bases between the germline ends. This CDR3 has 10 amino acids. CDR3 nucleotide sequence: TGTGCCATGCAGGGATATGGCTACACCTTC. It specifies CAMQGYGYTF.

In nucleotides, the CDR3 is TGTGCCAGCTCGGGACTAGCGGGGGGGTATGAGCAGTTCTTC. It encodes CASSGLAGGYEQFF. The chain recombines TRBV28 with TRBJ2-1; 16 bases fit TRBD2. V trimming: 8 bases; J trimming: 8 bases; junction bases outside the gene matches: 3. The CDR3 length is 14 residues. From germline, CDR1 is MDHEN and CDR2 SYDVKM.

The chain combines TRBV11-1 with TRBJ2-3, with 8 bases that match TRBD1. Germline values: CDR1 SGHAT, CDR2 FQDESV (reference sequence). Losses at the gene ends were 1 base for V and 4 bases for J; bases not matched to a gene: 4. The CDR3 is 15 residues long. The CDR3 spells CASSLVDRAPDTQYF. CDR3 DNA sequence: TGTGCCAGCAGCTTAGTGGACAGGGCGCCAGATACGCAGTATTTT. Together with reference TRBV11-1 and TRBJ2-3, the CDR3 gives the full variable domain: EAEVAQSPRYKITEKSQAVAFWCDPISGHATLYWYRQILGQGPELLVQFQDESVVDDSQLPKDRFSAERLKGVDSTLKIQPAELGDSAMYLCASSLVDRAPDTQYFGPGTRLTVL.

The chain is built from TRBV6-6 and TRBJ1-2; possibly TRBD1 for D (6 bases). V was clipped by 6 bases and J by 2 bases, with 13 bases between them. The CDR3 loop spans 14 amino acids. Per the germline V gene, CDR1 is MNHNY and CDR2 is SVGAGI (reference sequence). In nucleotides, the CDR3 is TGTGCCAGCAGCCCCGGGACATGGAACTATGGCTACACCTTC. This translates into CASSPGTWNYGYTF.